This TCR beta chain was profiled in a study of siplizumab effects on memory and regulatory T cells. Data came from immunoSEQ multiplex PCR; TCRdb stores just in-frame clones and leaves some out. This sample yields about 50,000 clones, of which approximately 93% are seen a single time; roughly a sixth belongs to the top ten. The V and J ends lost 6 bases and 3 bases, in that order; junction bases with no gene match: 23. CDR3 length equals 20 residues. The germline gives CDR1 MDHEN, CDR2 SYDVKM. The chain uses TRBV28 and TRBJ2-7; 10 bases fit TRBD1. This TCR was recovered from a human donor in good health. Sequencing used CD8+ T cells sorted from blood. CDR3 protein: CASRRTGGDRLASENYEQYF. The CDR3 nucleotides are TGTGCCAGCAGACGGACAGGGGGGGATCGACTAGCGAGCGAGAACTACGAGCAGTACTTC. Based on the CDR3 plus reference TRBV28 and TRBJ2-7, the full variable domain is DVKVTQSSRYLVKRTGEKVFLECVQDMDHENMFWYRQDPGLGLRLIYFSYDVKMKEKGDIPEGYSVSREKKERFSLILESASTNQTSMYLCASRRTGGDRLASENYEQYFGPGTRLTVT.